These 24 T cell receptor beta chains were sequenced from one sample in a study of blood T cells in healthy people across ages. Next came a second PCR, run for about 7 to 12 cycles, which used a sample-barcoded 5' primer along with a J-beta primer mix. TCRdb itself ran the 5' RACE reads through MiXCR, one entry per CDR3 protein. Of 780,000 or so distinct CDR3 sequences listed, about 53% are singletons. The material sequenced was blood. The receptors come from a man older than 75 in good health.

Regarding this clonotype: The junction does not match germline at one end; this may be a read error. Written as DNA, the CDR3 is TGCAGTGCTACAGGACGGGTACAAGAGGCCCAGTACTTC. Encoded protein: CSATGRVQEAQYF. The chain combines TRBV20-1 with TRBJ2-5; D unclear. Germline V lookup: CDR1 DFQATT, CDR2 SNEGSKA (reference sequence). This CDR3 has 13 amino acids.

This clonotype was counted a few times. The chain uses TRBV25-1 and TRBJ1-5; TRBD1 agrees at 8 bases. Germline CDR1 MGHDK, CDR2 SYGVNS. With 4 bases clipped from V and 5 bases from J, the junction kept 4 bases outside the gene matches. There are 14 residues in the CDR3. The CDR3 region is CASSATGEYQPQHF. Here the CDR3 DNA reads TGTGCCAGCAGTGCGACAGGGGAATATCAGCCCCAGCATTTT.

Here the CDR3 reads CASSQKVKIPEAFF. CDR3 DNA sequence: TGTGCCAGCAGCCAAAAGGTGAAGATACCTGAAGCTTTCTTT. The chain links TRBV3-1 to TRBJ1-1, with unresolved D. Per the germline V gene, CDR1 is LGHDT and CDR2 is YNNKEL (reference sequence). The CDR3 totals 14 residues. Trimming removed 2 bases at V and 6 bases at J, with 13 bases between.

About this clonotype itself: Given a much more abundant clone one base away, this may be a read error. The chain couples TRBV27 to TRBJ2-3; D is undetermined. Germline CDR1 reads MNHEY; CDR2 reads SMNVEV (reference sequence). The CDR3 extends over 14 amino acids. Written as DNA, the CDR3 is TGTGCCAGCAGTGTATCTAACGTCTGGGATACGCAGTATTTT. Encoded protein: CASSVSNVWDTQYF.

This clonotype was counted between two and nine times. CDR3 DNA sequence: TGTGCCAGCAGTTTAGCCGTGGATACTGAAGCTTTCTTT. Translating it yields CASSLAVDTEAFF. The chain has TRBV12-3 or TRBV12-4 and TRBJ1-1; no reliable D call. Trimming removed 0 bases at V and 5 bases at J, with 7 bases between. The length of the CDR3 is 13 residues.

CDR3: CASTRRENTEAFF. The CDR3 DNA reads as TGCGCCAGCACCCGGCGGGAGAACACTGAAGCTTTCTTT. The genes are TRBV5-1 and TRBJ1-1; no firm D call. Germline CDR1 reads SGHRS; CDR2 reads YFSETQ. Between the trimmed V and J ends, which lost 6 bases and 1 base, there was a span of 10 bases. The CDR3 runs to 13 residues. Full variable domain (rest looked up from reference TRBV5-1 and TRBJ1-1): KAGVTQTPRYLIKTRGQQVTLSCSPISGHRSVSWYQQTPGQGLQFLFEYFSETQRNKGNFPGRFSGRQFSNSRSEMNVSTLELGDSALYLCASTRRENTEAFFGQGTRLTVV.

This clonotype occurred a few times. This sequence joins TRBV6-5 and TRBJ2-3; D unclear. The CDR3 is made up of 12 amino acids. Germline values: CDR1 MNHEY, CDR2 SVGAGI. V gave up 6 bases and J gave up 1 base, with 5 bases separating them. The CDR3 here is CASRQGTDTQYF. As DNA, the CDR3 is TGTGCCAGCAGGCAGGGCACAGATACGCAGTATTTT.

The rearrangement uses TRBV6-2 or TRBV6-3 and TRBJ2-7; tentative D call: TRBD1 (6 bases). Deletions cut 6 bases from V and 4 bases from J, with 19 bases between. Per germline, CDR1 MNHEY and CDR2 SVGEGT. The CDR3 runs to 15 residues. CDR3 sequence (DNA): TGTGCCAGCAGCCGAGAAGGGACATTGAGTTACGAGCAGTACTTC. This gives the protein CASSREGTLSYEQYF.

The CDR3 loop is CASRDGGGTEAFF. In DNA, the CDR3 is TGTGCCAGCAGGGATGGGGGGGGGACTGAAGCTTTCTTT. The V and J genes are TRBV28 and TRBJ1-1; D is perhaps TRBD1 (5 bases). Germline V gene data show CDR1 as MDHEN and CDR2 as SYDVKM. Trimming cost V 6 bases and J 5 bases, with 13 bases left between them. The CDR3 consists of 13 residues. The full variable domain, in which reference TRBV28 and TRBJ1-1 provide the parts outside the CDR3, is DVKVTQSSRYLVKRTGEKVFLECVQDMDHENMFWYRQDPGLGLRLIYFSYDVKMKEKGDIPEGYSVSREKKERFSLILESASTNQTSMYLCASRDGGGTEAFFGQGTRLTVV.

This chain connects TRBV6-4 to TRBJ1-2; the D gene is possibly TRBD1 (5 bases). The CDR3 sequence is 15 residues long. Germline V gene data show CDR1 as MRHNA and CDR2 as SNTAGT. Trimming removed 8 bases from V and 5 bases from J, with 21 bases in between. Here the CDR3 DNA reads TGTGCCAGCCGTGTAGAAGGTACAGGATTGTATGGCTACACCTTC. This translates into CASRVEGTGLYGYTF.

The CDR3 nucleotides are TGCAGTGCGAGCCGGACCCGCAGCTTGTCCGGGGAGCTGTTTTTT. It translates to CSASRTRSLSGELFF. This chain connects TRBV20-1 to TRBJ2-2, with D uncertain. V dropped 6 bases and J dropped 6 bases, with 20 bases sitting between them. Germline assignment: CDR1 DFQATT and CDR2 SNEGSKA (reference sequence). The CDR3 covers 15 residues.

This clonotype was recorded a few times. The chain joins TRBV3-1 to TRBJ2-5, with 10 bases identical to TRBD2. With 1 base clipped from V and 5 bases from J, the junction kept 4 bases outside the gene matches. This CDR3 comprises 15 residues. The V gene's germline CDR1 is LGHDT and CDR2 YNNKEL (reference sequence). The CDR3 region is CASSQGPAGGETQYF. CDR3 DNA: TGTGCCAGCAGCCAAGGTCCAGCGGGAGGGGAGACCCAGTACTTC.

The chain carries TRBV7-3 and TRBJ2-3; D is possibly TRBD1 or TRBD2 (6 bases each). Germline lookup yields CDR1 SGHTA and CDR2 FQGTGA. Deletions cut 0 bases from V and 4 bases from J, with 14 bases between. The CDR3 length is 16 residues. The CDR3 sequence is CASSLTPGAPSDTQYF. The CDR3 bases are TGTGCCAGCAGCTTAACGCCGGGGGCTCCCTCAGATACGCAGTATTTT.

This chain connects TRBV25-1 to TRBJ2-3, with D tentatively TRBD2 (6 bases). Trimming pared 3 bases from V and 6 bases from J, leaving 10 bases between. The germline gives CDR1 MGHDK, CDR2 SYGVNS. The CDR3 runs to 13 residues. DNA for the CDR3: TGTGCCAGCAGTGAGGGGGGTCCGGATACGCAGTATTTT. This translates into CASSEGGPDTQYF.

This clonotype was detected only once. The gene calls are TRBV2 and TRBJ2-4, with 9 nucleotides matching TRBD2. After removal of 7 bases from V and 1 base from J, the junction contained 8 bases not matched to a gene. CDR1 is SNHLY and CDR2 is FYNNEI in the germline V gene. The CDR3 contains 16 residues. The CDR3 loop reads CASTFGGRGAKNIQYF. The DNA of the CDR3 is TGTGCCAGCACGTTCGGCGGGAGGGGGGCCAAAAACATTCAGTACTTC.

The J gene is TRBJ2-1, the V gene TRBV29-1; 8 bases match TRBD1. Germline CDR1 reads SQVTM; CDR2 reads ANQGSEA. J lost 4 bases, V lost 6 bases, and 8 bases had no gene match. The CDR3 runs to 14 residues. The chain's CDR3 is CSVARGPGYNEQFF. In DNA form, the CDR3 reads TGCAGCGTAGCCAGGGGGCCTGGGTACAATGAGCAGTTCTTC.

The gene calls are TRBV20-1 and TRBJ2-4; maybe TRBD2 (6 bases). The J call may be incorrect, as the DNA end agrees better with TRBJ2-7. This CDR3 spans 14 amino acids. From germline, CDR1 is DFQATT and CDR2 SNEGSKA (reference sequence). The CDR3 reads CSANGPSDSYEQYF. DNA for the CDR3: TGCAGTGCTAATGGTCCTAGCGACTCCTACGAGCAGTACTTC.

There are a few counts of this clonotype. The CDR3 loop is CASSRKSSGSETQYF. The CDR3, as DNA: TGCGCCAGCAGCCGGAAGTCTAGCGGGAGTGAGACCCAGTACTTC. The rearrangement joins TRBV5-1 to TRBJ2-5, with 10 positions matching TRBD2. Per germline, CDR1 SGHRS and CDR2 YFSETQ. The CDR3 spans 15 residues. The ends lost 4 bases at V and 5 bases at J; junction bases unmatched: 8. The full variable domain, its missing parts supplied by reference TRBV5-1 and TRBJ2-5, is KAGVTQTPRYLIKTRGQQVTLSCSPISGHRSVSWYQQTPGQGLQFLFEYFSETQRNKGNFPGRFSGRQFSNSRSEMNVSTLELGDSALYLCASSRKSSGSETQYFGPGTRLLVL.

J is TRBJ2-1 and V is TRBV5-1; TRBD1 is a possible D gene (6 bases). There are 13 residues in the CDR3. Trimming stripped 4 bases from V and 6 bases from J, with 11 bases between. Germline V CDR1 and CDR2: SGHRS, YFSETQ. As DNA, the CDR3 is TGCGCCAGCAGCGCTCTCAGGGGCAATGAGCAGTTCTTC. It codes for CASSALRGNEQFF.

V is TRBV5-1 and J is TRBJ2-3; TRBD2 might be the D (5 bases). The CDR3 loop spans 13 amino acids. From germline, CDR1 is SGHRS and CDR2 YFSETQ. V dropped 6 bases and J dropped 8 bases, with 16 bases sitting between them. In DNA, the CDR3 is TGCGCCAGCACCCCATTCATTCGGGGTACGCAGTATTTT. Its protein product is CASTPFIRGTQYF. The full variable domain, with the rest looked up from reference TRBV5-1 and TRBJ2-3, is KAGVTQTPRYLIKTRGQQVTLSCSPISGHRSVSWYQQTPGQGLQFLFEYFSETQRNKGNFPGRFSGRQFSNSRSEMNVSTLELGDSALYLCASTPFIRGTQYFGPGTRLTVL.

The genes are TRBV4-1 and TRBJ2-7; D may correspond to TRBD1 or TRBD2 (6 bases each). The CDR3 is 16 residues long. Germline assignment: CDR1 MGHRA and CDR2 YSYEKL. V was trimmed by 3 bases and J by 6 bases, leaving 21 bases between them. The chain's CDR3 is CASSQGPGALNGEQYF. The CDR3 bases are TGCGCCAGCAGCCAGGGTCCGGGGGCGCTTAATGGCGAGCAGTACTTC.

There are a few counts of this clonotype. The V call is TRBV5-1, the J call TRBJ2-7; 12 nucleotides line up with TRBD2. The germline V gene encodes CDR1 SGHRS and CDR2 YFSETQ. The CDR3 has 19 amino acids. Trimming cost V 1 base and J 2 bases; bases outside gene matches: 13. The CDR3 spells CASSLNGRETSGRTYEQYF. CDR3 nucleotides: TGCGCCAGCAGCTTGAATGGCAGGGAAACTAGCGGGAGGACCTACGAGCAGTACTTC.

CDR3 DNA: TGTGCCTCCGCGGGGGCCTACGAGCAGTACTTC. Protein product: CASAGAYEQYF. V is TRBV28 and J is TRBJ2-7; 7 bases are shared with TRBD2. Looked up from germline, CDR1 is MDHEN and CDR2 is SYDVKM. The CDR3 loop spans 11 amino acids. V shed 11 bases and J 2 bases; nucleotides not matched to a gene: 3.

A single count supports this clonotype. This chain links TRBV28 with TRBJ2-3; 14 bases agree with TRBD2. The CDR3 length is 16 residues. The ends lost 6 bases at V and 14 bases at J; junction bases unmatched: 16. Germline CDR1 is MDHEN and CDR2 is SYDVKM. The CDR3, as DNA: TGTGCCAGCAGCCGCCGGACTAGCGGGAGGCACAGATACGCGTATTTT. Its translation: CASSRRTSGRHRYAYF.